These 24 T cell receptor beta chains were sequenced from one sample in a study of blood T cell repertoires in COVID-19 (dated by TCRdb to 2020 to 2021). Library preparation used the immunoSEQ multiplex PCR assay. TCRdb mirrors the immuneACCESS table, restricted to in-frame sequences. Some clones are absent from its copies; in checked studies, under half trace to an unresolved V gene, and the reason for the others is unknown. The sample profile shows about 380,000 clones; around 89% of them were found once. In total, the top ten clones hold about 1.1% of the sample. Source material: PBMCs or T cells enriched from blood (not recorded which). All receptors come from a woman aged 18-35 years who had recovered from COVID-19.

The genes are TRBV7-2 and TRBJ2-5, with TRBD2 matching over 10 bases. Trimming took 6 bases from V and 3 from J; bases not matched to a gene: 13. The germline V gene encodes CDR1 SGHTA and CDR2 FQGNSA. This CDR3 is 17 amino acids long. CDR3 DNA sequence: TGTGCCAGCAGTCGCTTAGGAAGCGGGGGGGCAAAAGAGACCCAGTACTTC. This encodes CASSRLGSGGAKETQYF.

CDR3 nucleotide sequence: TGTGCCAGTAGAGACAGGGGAGGGAACCCTGGCTACACCTTC. Its translation is CASRDRGGNPGYTF. V is TRBV19 and J is TRBJ1-2; 8 positions agree with TRBD1. Germline V CDR1 and CDR2: LNHDA, SQIVND (reference sequence). V was clipped by 6 bases and J by 7 bases; unmatched bases: 10. The length of the CDR3 is 14 residues.

The count of this clone is one. CDR3 residues: CASSLSGSSYNEQFF. CDR3 coding DNA: TGTGCCAGCAGCTTATCGGGGAGCTCCTACAATGAGCAGTTCTTC. The V call is TRBV7-2, the J call TRBJ2-1, with D possibly being TRBD2 (5 bases). This CDR3 has 15 amino acids. The V end lost 2 bases, the J end lost 0 bases, and 8 bases lay between the germline ends. CDR1 and CDR2 from the germline V gene are SGHTA and FQGNSA.

The rearrangement joins TRBV18 to TRBJ1-2, with 7 positions matching TRBD1. The CDR3 extends over 16 amino acids. The germline CDR1 and CDR2 sequences are KGHSH and LQKENI. The trim removed 6 bases at V and 8 bases at J, leaving 18 bases unmatched. The chain's CDR3 is CASSLLPGTVLGGYTF. The CDR3 nucleotides read TGTGCCAGCTCCTTACTTCCCGGGACAGTGTTAGGAGGCTACACCTTC.

The chain recombines TRBV7-9 with TRBJ2-1, with a tentative D call TRBD1 (6 bases). Deletions cut 5 bases from V and 0 bases from J, with 11 bases between. The CDR3 spans 15 residues. Germline CDR1 and CDR2: SEHNR and FQNEAQ (reference sequence). The CDR3 loop reads CASSHRTVSYNEQFF. The CDR3 DNA reads as TGTGCCAGCAGCCACAGGACAGTCTCCTACAATGAGCAGTTCTTC.

This chain connects TRBV19 to TRBJ2-5, with D maybe TRBD1 (6 bases). Germline-derived CDR1 and CDR2 are LNHDA and SQIVND (reference sequence). The V end was cut by 6 bases, the J end by 4 bases, with 15 bases between. The CDR3 covers 14 residues. This CDR3 is CASSPQGRVETQYF. Written as DNA, the CDR3 is TGTGCCAGTAGCCCACAGGGCAGGGTAGAGACCCAGTACTTC.

V and J are TRBV11-3 and TRBJ2-5; 8 bases line up with TRBD1. Germline V lookup: CDR1 SGHNT, CDR2 YENEEA. The J segment lost 3 bases and the V segment lost 5 bases, leaving 14 bases of the junction unmatched. This CDR3 comprises 17 residues. CDR3 in amino acids: CASSQSRDRKGKETQYF. CDR3 sequence (DNA): TGTGCCAGCAGCCAGAGCCGGGACAGGAAGGGAAAAGAGACCCAGTACTTC.

This sequence joins TRBV14 and TRBJ1-2, with D possibly TRBD1 on 5 matching bases. The CDR3 spans 13 residues. Trimming cost V 0 bases and J 6 bases, with 8 bases left between them. The germline gives CDR1 SGHDN, CDR2 FVKESK. The CDR3: CASSQDRADGYTF. The CDR3 DNA reads TGTGCCAGCAGCCAAGACAGGGCAGATGGCTACACCTTC.

This clone was observed once. The chain links TRBV5-1 to TRBJ1-1; 9 bases agree with TRBD1. This CDR3 comprises 18 residues. The V segment lost 4 bases and the J segment 0 bases; nucleotides outside the gene matches: 13. Germline V gives CDR1 SGHRS, CDR2 YFSETQ. The CDR3 reads CASSLGQGRGSMNTEAFF. The CDR3 bases are TGCGCCAGCAGCCTGGGACAGGGAAGGGGGTCCATGAACACTGAAGCTTTCTTT.

On this clone itself: Mismatch with germline at one junction end may stem from a read error. The chain couples TRBV19 to TRBJ2-4, with a weak D call TRBD2 (7 bases). This CDR3 is built from 14 residues. CDR1 is LNHDA and CDR2 is SQIVND in the germline V gene (reference sequence). The CDR3 is CASSSRGARNIQYF. In DNA form, the CDR3 reads TGTGCCAGTAGTTCTCGGGGGGCCAGAAACATTCAGTACTTC.

This clone appeared a few times. The rearrangement links TRBV7-9 to TRBJ2-1; perhaps TRBD2 as D (5 bases). V dropped 3 bases and J dropped 5 bases, with 5 bases sitting between them. The CDR3 sequence is 12 residues long. Germline V gives CDR1 SEHNR, CDR2 FQNEAQ (reference sequence). The CDR3 region is CASSFGDNEQFF. The CDR3 DNA reads TGTGCCAGCAGCTTCGGGGACAATGAGCAGTTCTTC.

This chain links TRBV24-1 with TRBJ2-2; a weak D match, TRBD2 (6 bases). Germline V gene sequence: CDR1 KGHDR, CDR2 SFDVKD. This CDR3 comprises 14 residues. Trimming pared 4 bases from V and 6 bases from J, leaving 11 bases between. The CDR3 is CATSEDSSAGELFF. The CDR3 coding sequence is TGTGCCACCAGTGAGGACTCTAGCGCCGGGGAGCTGTTTTTT.

The rearrangement joins TRBV5-4 to TRBJ2-1; tentatively, D is TRBD2 (7 bases). V lost 0 bases and J 3 bases, leaving 13 bases between the germline ends. This CDR3 has 16 residues. Germline V lookup: CDR1 SGHNT, CDR2 YYREEE (reference sequence). This CDR3 is CASSLEGGLNYNEQFF. CDR3 DNA: TGTGCCAGCAGCTTGGAGGGGGGGCTAAACTACAATGAGCAGTTCTTC. Filled out from reference TRBV5-4 and TRBJ2-1, the complete variable domain reads ETGVTQSPTHLIKTRGQQVTLRCSSQSGHNTVSWYQQALGQGPQFIFQYYREEENGRGNFPPRFSGLQFPNYSSELNVNALELDDSALYLCASSLEGGLNYNEQFFGPGTRLTVL.

This clone has just one count. The rearrangement links TRBV27 to TRBJ1-4; D is perhaps TRBD1 (5 bases). The length of the CDR3 is 14 residues. Trimming pared 2 bases from V and 8 bases from J, leaving 12 bases between. Germline V gene lookup returns CDR1 MNHEY and CDR2 SMNVEV (reference sequence). The chain's CDR3 is CASSLAGVQEKLFF. The CDR3, as DNA: TGTGCCAGCAGTTTAGCGGGGGTTCAGGAAAAACTGTTTTTT.

The chain joins TRBV19 to TRBJ2-7, with D possibly being TRBD1 (6 bases). Trimming removed 3 bases at V and 2 bases at J, with 14 bases between. The length of the CDR3 is 15 residues. CDR1 and CDR2 (germline): LNHDA, SQIVND (reference sequence). CDR3 sequence (DNA): TGTGCCAGTAGTATCGGTACAGGGAGTCCCTACGAGCAGTACTTC. Translation: CASSIGTGSPYEQYF.

This clone was observed once. The chain links TRBV4-1 to TRBJ1-6; TRBD1 might be the D (5 bases). CDR1 is MGHRA, CDR2 YSYEKL, per germline. This CDR3 region has 16 residues. V lost 0 bases and J lost 12, with 18 bases in between. Written as DNA, the CDR3 is TGCGCCAGCAGCCAAGAAATTGGAGGGGTTGCGAGACCCCTCCACTTT. This encodes CASSQEIGGVARPLHF.

This chain connects TRBV7-9 to TRBJ1-1; D call uncertain. Trimming took 4 bases from V and 0 from J, leaving 15 bases between them. This CDR3 contains 16 residues. Germline-derived CDR1 and CDR2 are SEHNR and FQNEAQ (reference sequence). CDR3 protein: CASSSDPKTLNTEAFF. The CDR3, as DNA: TGTGCCAGCAGCTCAGACCCCAAGACACTGAACACTGAAGCTTTCTTT. The complete variable domain, with remaining parts taken from reference TRBV7-9 and TRBJ1-1, reads DTGVSQNPRHKITKRGQNVTFRCDPISEHNRLYWYRQTLGQGPEFLTYFQNEAQLEKSRLLSDRFSAERPKGSFSTLEIQRTEQGDSAMYLCASSSDPKTLNTEAFFGQGTRLTVV.

The chain links TRBV6-5 to TRBJ2-5, with 8 bases identical to TRBD1. The CDR3 loop spans 15 amino acids. Germline V gene lookup returns CDR1 MNHEY and CDR2 SVGAGI. The J segment lost 5 bases and the V segment lost 7 bases, leaving 12 bases of the junction unmatched. The CDR3 DNA is TGTGCCAGCACCCCGGACAGGGCCGGGGTCGAGACCCAGTACTTC. This encodes CASTPDRAGVETQYF.

This clone appeared once. This chain connects TRBV30 to TRBJ1-1, with TRBD1 matching over 9 bases. This CDR3 has 13 amino acids. The V gene's germline CDR1 is GTSNPN and CDR2 SVGIG (reference sequence). V shed 5 bases and J 3 bases; nucleotides not matched to a gene: 4. The CDR3 loop reads CAWGTGIDTEAFF. The CDR3 coding sequence is TGTGCCTGGGGGACAGGGATAGACACTGAAGCTTTCTTT. Based on the CDR3 plus reference TRBV30 and TRBJ1-1, the full variable domain is SQTIHQWPATLVQPVGSPLSLECTVEGTSNPNLYWYRQAAGRGLQLLFYSVGIGQISSEVPQNLSASRPQDRQFILSSKKLLLSDSGFYLCAWGTGIDTEAFFGQGTRLTVV.

The V call is TRBV27, the J call TRBJ1-1, with D possibly TRBD1 on 6 matching bases. Trimming shortened V by 4 bases and J by 0 bases, and 12 bases separated the two germline ends. The CDR3 runs to 15 residues. Per the germline V gene, CDR1 is MNHEY and CDR2 is SMNVEV (reference sequence). The CDR3 DNA is TGTGCCAGCAGTTCCCCGGCAGGGGTGAACACTGAAGCTTTCTTT. Translating gives CASSSPAGVNTEAFF.

The V call is TRBV7-2, the J call TRBJ1-1; unclear D gene. Trimming stripped 5 bases from V and 0 bases from J, with 10 bases between. The CDR3 runs 14 residues. Per the germline V gene, CDR1 is SGHTA and CDR2 is FQGNSA. This CDR3 is CASSKQTLNTEAFF. In DNA form, the CDR3 reads TGTGCCAGCAGCAAACAGACCTTGAACACTGAAGCTTTCTTT.

This rearrangement joins TRBV7-2 to TRBJ2-1; 9 bases are shared with TRBD2. Germline V gene lookup returns CDR1 SGHTA and CDR2 FQGNSA. V lost 5 bases, J lost 4 bases, and 6 bases stayed unmatched. The length of the CDR3 is 15 residues. The CDR3 loop is CASSAAGGPYNEQFF. The CDR3, as DNA: TGTGCCAGCAGCGCAGCGGGGGGCCCTTACAATGAGCAGTTCTTC.

The chain has TRBV4-3 and TRBJ1-4, with D maybe TRBD1 (6 bases). The CDR3 sequence is 16 residues long. Germline V gives CDR1 LGHNA, CDR2 YSLEER. V dropped 0 bases and J dropped 8 bases, with 16 bases sitting between them. The CDR3 DNA is TGCGCCAGCAGCCAAGAGAGGACTTTTGGGGGCGAAAAACTGTTTTTT. Its protein product is CASSQERTFGGEKLFF.

The chain links TRBV15 to TRBJ2-7; TRBD2 agrees at 8 bases. The CDR3 sequence is 16 residues long. Germline CDR1 LNHNV, CDR2 YYDKDF (reference sequence). The V gene end was trimmed by 5 bases and the J gene end by 0 bases; junction bases not matched to a gene: 9. CDR3 protein: CATSGWTSRSSYEQYF. The CDR3, as DNA: TGTGCCACCAGCGGCTGGACTAGCCGGTCCTCCTACGAGCAGTACTTC.